This T cell receptor (beta chain) was captured in a study of T-cell memory formation after mild COVID-19. Study overall: TCR clusters largely stayed donor specific.

This clonotype was seen repeatedly, ten times or more. Its specificity is unknown. The junction differs from germline at one of its ends, possibly a read error. Germline V gene lookup returns CDR1 SGHVS and CDR2 FNYEAQ. This CDR3 contains 14 residues. Study findings and constraints: Clones shrinking between day 15 and 85 showed a balanced CD4/CD8 split, and those that grew later tilted toward CD4+.

TCRdb reprocessed the 5' RACE reads with MiXCR, giving one entry per CDR3 protein. This sample has 75,000 to 95,000 distinct CDR3 sequences, with roughly 16% found just once. The TCR sequence derives from a man between 18 and 29 years old who had mild COVID-19 (a few samples of this study predate the infection). Cell type and time point are not known. The chain is built from TRBV7-6 and TRBJ2-3; 8 bases map to TRBD2. Sequenced sample: PBMCs or a T cell subset sorted from them (not recorded which). CDR3 protein: CASSLAGRTDTQYF. The CDR3 region has the DNA TGTGCCAGCAGCCTAGCGGGCCGCACAGATACGCAGTATTTT.